The entry below describes one T cell receptor (beta chain). This entry belongs to a study of blood T cell repertoires in COVID-19. Assay: immunoSEQ multiplex PCR; the TCRdb copy retains only in-frame clones and omits some. The data contain roughly 95,000 clones, approximately 90% of them singletons. This clonotype was sampled from a woman between 50 and 59 years old in a cohort sampled during active COVID-19. Sequencing was performed on peripheral blood.

CDR3 sequence reads: CASSSGGWSKDGYTF. CDR3 DNA sequence: TGTGCCAGCAGCTCCGGGGGGTGGTCTAAGGATGGCTACACCTTC. J is TRBJ1-2 and V is TRBV11-2; D might be TRBD1 (5 bases). CDR3 length: 15 residues. Per germline, CDR1 SGHAT and CDR2 FQNNGV. V lost 4 bases and J 6 bases, leaving 18 bases between the germline ends.